Given below is one TCR beta chain in context. Its antigen is not known. CDR3 length: 15 residues. Germline V gene lookup returns CDR1 SGHRS and CDR2 YFSETQ. The data were obtained in a study of human CD8 memory T cell subsets. General observations from the study: Precursor exhausted and stem-like memory T cell repertoires shared minimal overlap. Chao1 estimates suggested higher diversity in stem-like memory T cells than in precursor exhausted T cells.

The authors made TCR beta libraries using UMI-labeled 5' RACE. TCRdb reprocessed the 5' RACE reads; each CDR3 protein has one entry and no DNA is given. The sample data list more than 15,000 distinct CDR3 sequences. Stem-like memory CD8+ T cells (TSTEM) showed a CCR7+ PD-1- TIGIT- phenotype. It was negative magnetic separation that enriched the total CD8+ T cells. The chain has TRBV5-1 and TRBJ2-2; TCRdb returns TRBD1, unconfirmable since there is no DNA. This receptor was identified in a human donor in good health. Input material: CD8+ stem-like memory T cells (TSCM and TCM) sorted from PBMCs. The subset: stem-like memory CD8 T cells (TSTEM), CCR7+ PD-1- TIGIT-. The chain's CDR3 is CASSSGAGSTGELFF.